One and the same sample provided the 10 T cell receptor beta chains below, sequenced in a study of CD8+ T cells in alopecia areata (dated by TCRdb to about 2018). Library preparation was by the immunoSEQ multiplex PCR assay. To provide template for TCR sequencing, every sample had RNA extracted and reverse transcribed into cDNA. Held by TCRdb, this immuneACCESS table contains in-frame sequences only and omits some clones. Under half of the omission traces to an unresolved V gene where checked; the cause of the rest is unknown. This sample has roughly 150,000 clones in its table, and around 62% of those were observed once. 36% of the sample lies in the top ten. Sequencing input: CD8+ T cells sorted from blood. The receptors derive from a human donor in good health.

This clone is deemed medium-sized. The rearrangement uses TRBV5-5 and TRBJ2-1, with D perhaps TRBD2 (5 bases). This CDR3 has 16 amino acids. Germline values: CDR1 SGHKS, CDR2 YYEKEE (reference sequence). Between the trimmed V and J ends, which lost 2 bases and 6 bases, there was a span of 18 bases. Here the CDR3 reads CASSFLNGITLNEQFF. Here the CDR3 DNA reads TGTGCCAGCAGCTTTCTCAACGGGATCACGCTCAATGAGCAGTTCTTC.

There are a few counts of this clone. This rearrangement joins TRBV6-6 to TRBJ2-3; TRBD2 agrees at 8 bases. V dropped 2 bases and J dropped 4; count of bases not matched to a gene: 5. Looked up from germline, CDR1 is MNHNY and CDR2 is SVGAGI (reference sequence). This CDR3 comprises 15 residues. CDR3: CASSYIAGGPDTQYF. Written as DNA, the CDR3 is TGTGCCAGCAGTTACATCGCGGGAGGCCCAGATACGCAGTATTTT.

This clone occurred once. This sequence joins TRBV9 and TRBJ2-7; 7 bases agree with TRBD2. This CDR3 region has 13 residues. Trimming took 3 bases from V and 0 from J; bases not matched to a gene: 0. Germline V gene data show CDR1 as SGDLS and CDR2 as YYNGEE. In nucleotides, the CDR3 is TGTGCCAGCAGCGGGACTAGCTCCTACGAGCAGTACTTC. Translating gives CASSGTSSYEQYF. Drawing the rest from reference TRBV9 and TRBJ2-7, the complete variable domain is DSGVTQTPKHLITATGQRVTLRCSPRSGDLSVYWYQQSLDQGLQFLIQYYNGEERAKGNILERFSAQQFPDLHSELNLSSLELGDSALYFCASSGTSSYEQYFGPGTRLTVT.

The chain employs TRBV28 and TRBJ2-7, with TRBD1 matching over 7 bases. Germline V gives CDR1 MDHEN, CDR2 SYDVKM. V lost 5 bases and J lost 2; bases outside the gene matches: 3. The CDR3 covers 13 residues. CDR3 amino acids: CASSEGQAYEQYF. The CDR3 nucleotides are TGTGCCAGCAGTGAAGGACAGGCCTACGAGCAGTACTTC.

V is TRBV4-1 and J is TRBJ1-5; tentative D call: TRBD1 (5 bases). Germline values: CDR1 MGHRA, CDR2 YSYEKL. The ends were cut back, 1 base at V and 4 bases at J, with 11 bases in the middle. This CDR3 has 15 amino acids. The CDR3 reads CASSQARTSNQPQHF. CDR3 nucleotide sequence: TGCGCCAGCAGCCAAGCCCGGACATCTAATCAGCCCCAGCATTTT.

V and J are TRBV7-9 and TRBJ2-7; TRBD2 agrees at 12 bases. V gave up 5 bases and J gave up 4 bases; unmatched junction bases: 3. This CDR3 has 14 amino acids. Germline V gene sequence: CDR1 SEHNR, CDR2 FQNEAQ (reference sequence). The CDR3 DNA is TGTGCCAGCAGCACCGGGACTAGCGGGTACGAGCAGTACTTC. It specifies CASSTGTSGYEQYF. The whole variable domain, remainder taken from reference TRBV7-9 and TRBJ2-7, is DTGVSQNPRHKITKRGQNVTFRCDPISEHNRLYWYRQTLGQGPEFLTYFQNEAQLEKSRLLSDRFSAERPKGSFSTLEIQRTEQGDSAMYLCASSTGTSGYEQYFGPGTRLTVT.

The gene calls are TRBV7-9 and TRBJ2-5, with D unclear. The V and J ends lost 3 bases and 2 bases respectively, with 22 bases between them. Germline V lookup: CDR1 SEHNR, CDR2 FQNEAQ (reference sequence). The CDR3 is 18 residues long. This CDR3 reads CASSFPGERASPQETQYF. The CDR3 bases are TGTGCCAGCAGCTTTCCCGGCGAGAGAGCCTCCCCGCAAGAGACCCAGTACTTC.

Details on this clone: Other DNA sequences in the sample encode the same CDR3. V is TRBV9 and J is TRBJ1-5; TRBD1 is a possible D gene (5 bases). CDR1 SGDLS and CDR2 YYNGEE come from the germline V gene. Trimming left V 0 bases short and J 1 base short, with 5 bases between. This CDR3 is built from 14 residues. CDR3 sequence: CASSVGGSNQPQHF. The CDR3 bases are TGTGCCAGCAGCGTAGGGGGGAGCAATCAGCCCCAGCATTTT.

The chain joins TRBV11-2 to TRBJ1-2, with D hard to call. The V end was cut by 6 bases, the J end by 9 bases, with 11 bases between. This CDR3 region has 11 residues. Germline V lookup: CDR1 SGHAT, CDR2 FQNNGV. CDR3 in DNA: TGTGCCAGCAGAAAGCGGGAGAGCTACACCTTC. It codes for CASRKRESYTF.

V is TRBV27 and J is TRBJ2-1; 12 positions agree with TRBD1. Germline V gives CDR1 MNHEY, CDR2 SMNVEV (reference sequence). The CDR3 length is 13 residues. Unmatched junction bases numbered 0, after V lost 3 bases and J lost 9 bases. The CDR3 region has the DNA TGTGCCAGCAGTTTGGGACAGGGGGCTGAGCAGTTCTTC. It yields the protein CASSLGQGAEQFF.